What follows are 12 T cell receptor beta chains derived from one specimen sequenced in a study of CD8 T cells in ankylosing spondylitis (dated by TCRdb to 2015 to 2018). General findings and caveats noted by the study authors: Blood from ankylosing spondylitis patients appeared to be characterized by a TCR beta motif composed of eight highly homologous amino acid variants.

No antigens are known for them. Libraries were prepared through 5' RACE. Sequencing relied on an Illumina HiSeq 2500. TCRdb reworked the public reads: Q25 trimming with fastp, MiXCR clone assembly, productive beta chains retained. Each CDR3 protein appears once, grouped with its most common genes and DNA. The sample contains more than 500,000 distinct CDR3 sequences, about 5.4% of them found a single time. The ten largest account for under 4.5% of the sample. The sample comprised blood, either unsorted or a sorted T cell fraction (not recorded which). The origin of the receptors is a male donor with ankylosing spondylitis.

This clonotype was seen repeatedly, ten times or more. The rearrangement links TRBV20-1 to TRBJ2-1; 8 nucleotides align to TRBD2. CDR1 DFQATT and CDR2 SNEGSKA come from the germline V gene (reference sequence). After removal of 5 bases from V and 4 bases from J, the junction contained 10 bases not matched to a gene. The CDR3 is made up of 15 amino acids. The CDR3 sequence: CSAYTSGGSYNEQFF. The CDR3 nucleotides read TGCAGTGCTTATACTAGCGGCGGTAGTTACAATGAGCAGTTCTTC.

The sample holds many counts of this clonotype. The V gene is TRBV7-6, the J gene TRBJ2-7, with D possibly being TRBD1 or TRBD2 (5 bases each). Trimming stripped 5 bases from V and 2 bases from J, with 10 bases between. Per the germline V gene, CDR1 is SGHVS and CDR2 is FNYEAQ. CDR3 length: 13 amino acids. In DNA, the CDR3 is TGTGCCAGCAGCCGGGACGTTCCCTACGAGCAGTACTTC. It yields the protein CASSRDVPYEQYF.

The table lists this clonotype with many counts. This chain joins TRBV4-3 and TRBJ1-3, with D uncertain. The germline CDR1 and CDR2 sequences are LGHNA and YSLEER. Trimming stripped 1 base from V and 4 bases from J, with 11 bases between. The CDR3 has 15 residues. The CDR3, as DNA: TGCGCCAGCAGCCAAGCGGGAGGCCGGGGAAACACCATATATTTT. Translated: CASSQAGGRGNTIYF.

This clonotype was detected only a few times. The DNA for the CDR3 is TGTGCCAGCAGTTTCTCAGGGTCCAATGAGCAGTTCTTC. Amino acids: CASSFSGSNEQFF. This chain connects TRBV28 to TRBJ2-1; tentatively, D is TRBD1 (5 bases). The CDR3 is made up of 13 amino acids. Deletions cut 3 bases from V and 6 bases from J, with 9 bases between. Germline loops: CDR1 MDHEN, CDR2 SYDVKM.

The chain is built from TRBV28 and TRBJ1-1; tentatively, D is TRBD1 (5 bases). The V and J ends lost 2 bases and 3 bases respectively, with 10 bases between them. The CDR3 spans 14 residues. The germline V gene has CDR1 MDHEN and CDR2 SYDVKM. The CDR3 sequence: CASSLRGGHTEAFF. CDR3 bases: TGTGCCAGCAGTTTAAGGGGTGGGCACACTGAAGCTTTCTTT.

This clonotype was seen only once. The chain uses TRBV11-3 and TRBJ2-2, with a tentative D call TRBD2 (6 bases). The CDR3 has 14 amino acids. Trimming left V 5 bases short and J 7 bases short, with 14 bases between. From germline, CDR1 is SGHNT and CDR2 YENEEA. This CDR3 reads CASSRGAFVGELFF. For the CDR3, the DNA is TGTGCCAGCAGCCGCGGGGCATTTGTCGGGGAGCTGTTTTTT. Together with reference TRBV11-3 and TRBJ2-2, the CDR3 gives the full variable domain: EAGVVQSPRYKIIEKKQPVAFWCNPISGHNTLYWYLQNLGQGPELLIRYENEEAVDDSQLPKDRFSAERLKGVDSTLKIQPAELGDSAVYLCASSRGAFVGELFFGEGSRLTVL.

This clonotype was recorded many times. V and J are TRBV7-2 and TRBJ2-3; TRBD2 agrees at 12 bases. Trimming removed 1 base from V and 4 bases from J; junction bases left unmatched: 0. Germline lookup yields CDR1 SGHTA and CDR2 FQGNSA. The CDR3 is 15 amino acids. CDR3 sequence (DNA): TGTGCCAGCAGCTTAGGGACTAGCGGGGCAGATACGCAGTATTTT. It specifies CASSLGTSGADTQYF.

This clonotype was seen at least ten times. The chain uses TRBV10-3 and TRBJ2-5; TRBD2 aligns across 7 bases. CDR1 is ENHRY and CDR2 is SYGVKD in the germline V gene. The CDR3 is made up of 16 amino acids. The junction had 9 bases not matched to a gene; V was cut back by 3 bases and J by 2 bases. The CDR3 sequence is CAISDRPSGGQETQYF. The CDR3 DNA follows: TGTGCCATCAGTGATCGGCCTAGCGGAGGTCAAGAGACCCAGTACTTC.

This clonotype was counted many times. The chain uses TRBV18 and TRBJ2-4, with D tentatively TRBD1 or TRBD2 (5 bases each). V lost 5 bases and J 13 bases, leaving 15 bases between the germline ends. Germline assignment: CDR1 KGHSH and CDR2 LQKENI. CDR3 length: 12 residues. CDR3 in amino acids: CASSGGGPLQYF. In DNA form, the CDR3 reads TGTGCCAGCTCAGGGGGTGGACCCCTCCAGTACTTC. The entire variable domain, with the rest obtained from reference TRBV18 and TRBJ2-4, is as follows: NAGVMQNPRHLVRRRGQEARLRCSPMKGHSHVYWYRQLPEEGLKFMVYLQKENIIDESGMPKERFSAEFPKEGPSILRIQQVVRGDSAAYFCASSGGGPLQYFGAGTRLSVL.

The rearrangement uses TRBV24-1 and TRBJ2-3; no reliable D call. The CDR3 sequence is 13 residues long. Germline V CDR1 and CDR2: KGHDR, SFDVKD. V lost 8 bases, J lost 0 bases, and 8 bases lay in between. The CDR3 spells CATNGDSTDTQYF. The CDR3 bases are TGTGCCACCAACGGAGACAGCACAGATACGCAGTATTTT.

This clonotype was observed a few times. The J gene is TRBJ2-5, the V gene TRBV20-1, with 7 bases matching TRBD2. V dropped 6 bases and J dropped 1; count of bases not matched to a gene: 14. In germline, CDR1 is DFQATT, CDR2 SNEGSKA (reference sequence). The CDR3 runs to 16 residues. As DNA, the CDR3 is TGCAGTGCCCCGGGGTGGCAGGGCGGGGGCCAAGAGACCCAGTACTTC. It codes for CSAPGWQGGGQETQYF.

This clonotype was recorded at least ten times. The junction shows a germline mismatch at one end, possibly a read error. This chain connects TRBV25-1 to TRBJ2-4; D may match TRBD1 or TRBD2 (5 bases each). The CDR3 is 12 amino acids. Germline loops: CDR1 MGHDK, CDR2 SYGVNS. The CDR3 region has the DNA TGTGCCAGCAGGGGGGACGGCACCCACCCGAACTTC. It is translated as CASRGDGTHPNF. The variable domain in full, completed from reference TRBV25-1 and TRBJ2-4, reads EADIYQTPRYLVIGTGKKITLECSQTMGHDKMYWYQQDPGMELHLIHYSYGVNSTEKGDLSSESTVSRIRTEHFPLTLESARPSHTSQYLCASRGDGTHPNFGAGTRLSVL.